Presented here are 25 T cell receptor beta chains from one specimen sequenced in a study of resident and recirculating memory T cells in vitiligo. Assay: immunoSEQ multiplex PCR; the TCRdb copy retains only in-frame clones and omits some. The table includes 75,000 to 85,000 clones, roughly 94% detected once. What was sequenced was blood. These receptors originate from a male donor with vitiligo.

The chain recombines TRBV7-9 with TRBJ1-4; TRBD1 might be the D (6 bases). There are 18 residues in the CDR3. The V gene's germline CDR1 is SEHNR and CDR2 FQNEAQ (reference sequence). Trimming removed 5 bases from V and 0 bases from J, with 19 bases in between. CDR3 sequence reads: CASSPGQYASSTNEKLFF. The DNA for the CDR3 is TGTGCCAGCAGCCCAGGACAGTACGCCTCCTCAACTAATGAAAAACTGTTTTTT.

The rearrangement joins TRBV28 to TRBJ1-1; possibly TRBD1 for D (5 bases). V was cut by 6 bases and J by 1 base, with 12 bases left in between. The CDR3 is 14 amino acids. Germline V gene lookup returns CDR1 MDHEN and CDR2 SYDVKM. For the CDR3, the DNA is TGTGCCAGCAGGCTGACAGTGTGGAACACTGAAGCTTTCTTT. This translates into CASRLTVWNTEAFF.

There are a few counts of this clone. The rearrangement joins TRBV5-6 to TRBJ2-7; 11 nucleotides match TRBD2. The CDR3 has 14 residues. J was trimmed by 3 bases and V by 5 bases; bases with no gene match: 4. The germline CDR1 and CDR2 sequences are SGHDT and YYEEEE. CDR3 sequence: CASRGGTSGYEQYF. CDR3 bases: TGTGCCAGCAGAGGTGGGACTAGCGGCTACGAGCAGTACTTC.

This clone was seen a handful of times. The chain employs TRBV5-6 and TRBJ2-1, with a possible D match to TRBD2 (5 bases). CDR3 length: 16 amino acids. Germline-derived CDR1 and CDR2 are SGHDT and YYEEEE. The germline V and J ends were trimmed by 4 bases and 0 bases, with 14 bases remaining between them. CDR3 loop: CASSPIGESSYNEQFF. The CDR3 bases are TGTGCCAGCAGCCCTATCGGGGAGAGCTCCTACAATGAGCAGTTCTTC.

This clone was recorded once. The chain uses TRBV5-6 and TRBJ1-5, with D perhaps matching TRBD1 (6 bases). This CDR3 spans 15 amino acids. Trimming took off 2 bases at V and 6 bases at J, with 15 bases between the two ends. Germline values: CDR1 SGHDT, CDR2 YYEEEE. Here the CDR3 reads CASSFQGNLGQPQHF. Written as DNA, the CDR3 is TGTGCCAGCAGCTTCCAGGGGAATTTGGGTCAGCCCCAGCATTTT.

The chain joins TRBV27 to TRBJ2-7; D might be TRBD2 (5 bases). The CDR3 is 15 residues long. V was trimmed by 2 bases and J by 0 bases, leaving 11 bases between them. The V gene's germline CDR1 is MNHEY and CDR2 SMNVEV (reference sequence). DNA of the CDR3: TGTGCCAGCAGTTTACGGGGTTTCAGCTCCTACGAGCAGTACTTC. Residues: CASSLRGFSSYEQYF.

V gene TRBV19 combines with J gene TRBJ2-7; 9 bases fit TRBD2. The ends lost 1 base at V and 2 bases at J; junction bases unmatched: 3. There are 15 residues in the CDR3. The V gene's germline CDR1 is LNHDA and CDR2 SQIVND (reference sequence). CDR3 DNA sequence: TGTGCCAGTAGTATAGTGAGCGGGAGGCCCTACGAGCAGTACTTC. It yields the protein CASSIVSGRPYEQYF.

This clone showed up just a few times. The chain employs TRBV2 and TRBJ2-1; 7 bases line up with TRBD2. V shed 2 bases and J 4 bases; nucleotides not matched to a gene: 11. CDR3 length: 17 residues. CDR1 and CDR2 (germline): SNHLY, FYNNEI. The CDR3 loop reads CASSETSWAGEYNEQFF. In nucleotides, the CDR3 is TGTGCCAGCAGTGAAACGAGTTGGGCGGGAGAATACAATGAGCAGTTCTTC.

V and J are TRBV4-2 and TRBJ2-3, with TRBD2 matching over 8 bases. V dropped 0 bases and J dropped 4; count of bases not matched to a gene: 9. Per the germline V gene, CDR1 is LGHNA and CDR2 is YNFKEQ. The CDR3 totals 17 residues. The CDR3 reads CASSQDHGRAGPDTQYF. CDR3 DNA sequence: TGTGCCAGCAGCCAAGACCACGGGAGGGCCGGCCCAGATACGCAGTATTTT.

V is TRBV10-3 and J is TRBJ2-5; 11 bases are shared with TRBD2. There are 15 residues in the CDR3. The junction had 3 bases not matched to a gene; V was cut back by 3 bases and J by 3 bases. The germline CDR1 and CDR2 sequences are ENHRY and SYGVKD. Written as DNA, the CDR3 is TGTGCCATCAGTGAACCGGGACTAGCGGAAGAGACCCAGTACTTC. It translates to CAISEPGLAEETQYF.

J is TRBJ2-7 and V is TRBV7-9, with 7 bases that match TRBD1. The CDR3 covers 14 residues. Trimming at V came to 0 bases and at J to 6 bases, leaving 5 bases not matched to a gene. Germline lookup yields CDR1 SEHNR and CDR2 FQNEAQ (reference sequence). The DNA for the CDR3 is TGTGCCAGCAGCTTAGCCCCTACAGGGGCCGAGCAGTACTTC. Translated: CASSLAPTGAEQYF.

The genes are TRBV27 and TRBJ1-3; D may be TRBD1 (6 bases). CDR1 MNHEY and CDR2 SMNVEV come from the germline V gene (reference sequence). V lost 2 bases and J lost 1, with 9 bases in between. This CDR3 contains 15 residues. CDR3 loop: CASSLQGTSGNTIYF. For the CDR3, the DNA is TGTGCCAGCAGTTTACAGGGGACATCTGGAAACACCATATATTTT.

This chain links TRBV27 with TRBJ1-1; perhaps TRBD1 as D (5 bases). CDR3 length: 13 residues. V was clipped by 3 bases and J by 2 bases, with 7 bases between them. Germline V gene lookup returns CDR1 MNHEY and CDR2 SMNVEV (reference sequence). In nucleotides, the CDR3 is TGTGCCAGCAGTTTCGACAGTAACACTGAAGCTTTCTTT. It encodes CASSFDSNTEAFF.

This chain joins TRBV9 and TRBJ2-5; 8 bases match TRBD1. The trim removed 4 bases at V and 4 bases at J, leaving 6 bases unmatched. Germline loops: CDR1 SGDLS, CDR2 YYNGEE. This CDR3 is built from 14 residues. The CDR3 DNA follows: TGTGCCAGCAGCCTGCAGGGGGCTCGAGAGACCCAGTACTTC. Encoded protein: CASSLQGARETQYF.

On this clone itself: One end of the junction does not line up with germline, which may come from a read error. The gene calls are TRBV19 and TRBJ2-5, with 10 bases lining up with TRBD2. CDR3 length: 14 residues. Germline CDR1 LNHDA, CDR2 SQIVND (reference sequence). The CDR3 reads CASSASGRQGTQYF. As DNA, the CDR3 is TGTGCCAGTAGTGCTAGCGGGAGACAAGGGACCCAGTACTTC.

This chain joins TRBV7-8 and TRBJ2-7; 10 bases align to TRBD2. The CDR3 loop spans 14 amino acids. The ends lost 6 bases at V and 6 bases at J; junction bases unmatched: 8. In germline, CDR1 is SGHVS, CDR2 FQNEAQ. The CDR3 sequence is CASSPAGGWGEQYF. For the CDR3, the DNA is TGTGCCAGCAGTCCAGCGGGAGGGTGGGGCGAGCAGTACTTC.

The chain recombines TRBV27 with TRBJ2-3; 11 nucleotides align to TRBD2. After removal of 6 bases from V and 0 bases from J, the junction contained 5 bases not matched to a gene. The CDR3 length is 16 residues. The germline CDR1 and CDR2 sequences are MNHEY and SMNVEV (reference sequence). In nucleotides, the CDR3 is TGTGCCAGCAGATTAGCGGGAGGGACTAGCACAGATACGCAGTATTTT. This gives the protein CASRLAGGTSTDTQYF.

Here the CDR3 DNA reads TGTGCCAGCAGCCCAGGGACAGGAGATAGACCAGGAAACACCATATATTTT. Translated: CASSPGTGDRPGNTIYF. The genes are TRBV7-8 and TRBJ1-3, with 8 bases aligning to TRBD1. Germline V gene data show CDR1 as SGHVS and CDR2 as FQNEAQ. V lost 5 bases, J lost 4 bases, and 13 bases stayed unmatched. The CDR3 is made up of 17 amino acids.

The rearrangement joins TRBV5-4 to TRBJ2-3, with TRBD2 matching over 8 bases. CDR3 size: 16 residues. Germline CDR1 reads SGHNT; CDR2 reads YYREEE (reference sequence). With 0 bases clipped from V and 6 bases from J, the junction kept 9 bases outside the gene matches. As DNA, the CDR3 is TGTGCCAGCAGCTTGGGGGTAGCGGGGACTCTTGATACGCAGTATTTT. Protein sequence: CASSLGVAGTLDTQYF.

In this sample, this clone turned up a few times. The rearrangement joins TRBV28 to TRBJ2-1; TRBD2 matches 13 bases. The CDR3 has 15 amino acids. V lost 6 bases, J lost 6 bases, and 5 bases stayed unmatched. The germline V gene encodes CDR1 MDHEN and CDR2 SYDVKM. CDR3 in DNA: TGTGCCAGCAGCTCCGGGACTAGCGGGATCAATGAGCAGTTCTTC. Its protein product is CASSSGTSGINEQFF.

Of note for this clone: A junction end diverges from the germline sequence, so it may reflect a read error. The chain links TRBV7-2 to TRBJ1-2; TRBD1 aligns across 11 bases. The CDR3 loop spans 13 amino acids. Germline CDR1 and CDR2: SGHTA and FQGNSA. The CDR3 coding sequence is TGTGCCAGCAGCTTATCGGACAGGGGGCCTCTCTCCTTC. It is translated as CASSLSDRGPLSF.

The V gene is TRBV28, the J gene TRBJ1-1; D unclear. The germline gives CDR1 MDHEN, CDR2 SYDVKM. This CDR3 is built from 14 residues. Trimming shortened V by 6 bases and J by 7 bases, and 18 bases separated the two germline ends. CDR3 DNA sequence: TGTGCCAGCAGCCTACCCCTGGGGAGGTATGAAGCTTTCTTT. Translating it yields CASSLPLGRYEAFF.

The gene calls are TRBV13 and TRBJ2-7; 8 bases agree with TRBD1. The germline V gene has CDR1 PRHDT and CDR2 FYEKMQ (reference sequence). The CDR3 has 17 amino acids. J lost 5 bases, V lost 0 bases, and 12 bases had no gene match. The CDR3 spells CASSLGGIRQGANEQYF. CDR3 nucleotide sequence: TGTGCCAGCAGCTTAGGGGGTATAAGGCAGGGGGCCAACGAGCAGTACTTC.

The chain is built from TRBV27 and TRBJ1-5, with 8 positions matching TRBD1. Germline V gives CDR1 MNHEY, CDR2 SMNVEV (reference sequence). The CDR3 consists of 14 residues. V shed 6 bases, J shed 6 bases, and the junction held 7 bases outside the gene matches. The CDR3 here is CASRAGGPGQPQHF. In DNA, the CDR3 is TGTGCCAGCAGGGCAGGGGGCCCCGGTCAGCCCCAGCATTTT.

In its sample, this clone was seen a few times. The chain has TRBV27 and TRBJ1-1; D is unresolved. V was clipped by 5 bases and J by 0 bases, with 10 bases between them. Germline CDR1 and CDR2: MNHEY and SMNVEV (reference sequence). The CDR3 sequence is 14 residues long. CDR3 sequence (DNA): TGTGCCAGCAGTCCCAGCGGACTGAACACTGAAGCTTTCTTT. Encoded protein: CASSPSGLNTEAFF.